This TCR beta chain was retrieved from a study of regulatory T cells in long-lasting Graves disease. Study summary: Graves' patients who were just diagnosed had used antithyroid drugs for under 3 months. Study results and caveats: There was favoring of TRBV28, TRBJ1-2 and TRBJ2-5 in persistent disease.

This clonotype has a count of ten or more. Its specificity is not known. Arm-PCR of CDR3 regions and iRepertoire HTBI primers were the basis on which TCR beta libraries were built. Each CDR3 protein is one row after TCRdb ran MiXCR on the multiplex PCR reads. The table records about 460,000 distinct CDR3 sequences, approximately 15% of them present only once. As for time point: newly diagnosed GD, antithyroid drugs for less than 3 months. PBMC RNA was the source of the TCR library. Trimming shortened V by 4 bases and J by 1 base, and 10 bases separated the two germline ends. Germline V gene lookup returns CDR1 SQVTM and CDR2 ANQGSEA. This CDR3 has 13 amino acids. The same data also contributed to another study, on T cells in Graves' hyperthyroidism and ophthalmopathy. That publication notes: TCR CDR3 underwent first-round RT-PCR with the HTBI primer set.

The V call is TRBV29-1, the J call TRBJ1-1; D is unclear. This TCR was sampled from a woman aged 45-59 years with Graves disease. The starting material was peripheral blood mononuclear cells (PBMCs), obtained at new diagnosis, from a patient treated with antithyroid drugs. The CDR3: CSVGLQTNTEAFF. CDR3 nucleotides: TGCAGCGTTGGGCTACAGACGAACACTGAAGCTTTCTTT.